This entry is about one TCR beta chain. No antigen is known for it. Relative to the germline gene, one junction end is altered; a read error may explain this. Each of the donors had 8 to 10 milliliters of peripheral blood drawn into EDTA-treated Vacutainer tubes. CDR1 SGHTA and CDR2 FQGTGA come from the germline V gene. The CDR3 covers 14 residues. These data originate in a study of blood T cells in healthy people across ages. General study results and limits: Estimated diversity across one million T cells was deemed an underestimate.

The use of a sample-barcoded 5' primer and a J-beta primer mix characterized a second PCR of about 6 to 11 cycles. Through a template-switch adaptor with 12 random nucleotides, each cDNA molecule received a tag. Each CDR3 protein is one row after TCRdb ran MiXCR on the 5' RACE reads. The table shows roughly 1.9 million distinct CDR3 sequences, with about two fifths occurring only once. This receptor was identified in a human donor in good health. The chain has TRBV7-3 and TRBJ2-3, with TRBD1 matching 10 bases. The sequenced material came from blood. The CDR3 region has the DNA TGTGTCAGCAGCCACGGACAGGGGGGTGATACGCAGTATTTT. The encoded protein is CVSSHGQGGDTQYF.